The clone carrying this TCR beta chain appeared once. Its antigen is not identified. Specified treatment: oral pan-JAK inhibitor, 5-10 mg twice daily. The authors sorted CD4+ and CD8+ T cells from PBMCs. The data derive from a study of CD8+ T cells in alopecia areata. Extracted RNA was reverse transcribed into cDNA, the sequencing template. This table comes from immunoSEQ multiplex PCR, and its TCRdb copy is limited to in-frame clones, with some not included. The sample lists 150,000 to 200,000 clones, roughly 70% seen once, with approximately 1.3% in the top ten. V shed 4 bases, J shed 2 bases, and the junction held 5 bases outside the gene matches. This CDR3 region has 14 residues. CDR1 and CDR2 (germline): SGDLS, YYNGEE. General study results and limits: Compared with normal scalp, lesional scalp had higher clonality and more expanded CD8+ clones. With patients, TCR sharing proved less clear than in mice, a difference possibly related to HLA. As there was one nonresponder, how baseline CD8+ expansion relates to response remains uncertain.

The chain joins TRBV9 to TRBJ2-7, with TRBD1 identical over 8 bases. The clonotype was recovered from a human donor with alopecia areata. The sequences come from CD4+ T cells sorted from blood, collected around week 50, from a patient treated with tofacitinib. The CDR3 nucleotides read TGTGCCAGCAGCCCCTGGACAGGGACCTACGAGCAGTACTTC. Encoded protein: CASSPWTGTYEQYF.